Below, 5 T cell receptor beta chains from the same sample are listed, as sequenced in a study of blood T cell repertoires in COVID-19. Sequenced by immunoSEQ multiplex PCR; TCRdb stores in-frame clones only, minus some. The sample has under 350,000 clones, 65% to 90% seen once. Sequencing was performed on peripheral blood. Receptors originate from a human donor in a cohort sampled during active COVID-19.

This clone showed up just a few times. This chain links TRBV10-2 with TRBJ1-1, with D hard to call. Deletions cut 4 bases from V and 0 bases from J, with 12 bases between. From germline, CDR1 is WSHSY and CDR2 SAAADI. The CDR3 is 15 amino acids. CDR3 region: CASSVGGRMNTEAFF. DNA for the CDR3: TGCGCCAGCAGTGTCGGCGGTCGGATGAACACTGAAGCTTTCTTT.

The CDR3 is CASDPDRVTGELFF. The CDR3 DNA reads TGTGCCAGCGATCCGGACAGGGTCACCGGGGAGCTGTTTTTT. The chain carries TRBV2 and TRBJ2-2, with 8 bases lining up with TRBD1. The CDR3 spans 14 residues. Germline V CDR1 and CDR2: SNHLY, FYNNEI. The V and J ends lost 8 bases and 4 bases, in that order; junction bases with no gene match: 6.

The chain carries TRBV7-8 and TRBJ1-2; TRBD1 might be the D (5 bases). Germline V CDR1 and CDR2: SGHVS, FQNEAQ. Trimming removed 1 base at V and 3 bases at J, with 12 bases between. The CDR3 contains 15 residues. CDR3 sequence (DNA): TGTGCCAGCAGCTTAGGCCAGGGTCTTTACTATGGCTACACCTTC. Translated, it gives CASSLGQGLYYGYTF.

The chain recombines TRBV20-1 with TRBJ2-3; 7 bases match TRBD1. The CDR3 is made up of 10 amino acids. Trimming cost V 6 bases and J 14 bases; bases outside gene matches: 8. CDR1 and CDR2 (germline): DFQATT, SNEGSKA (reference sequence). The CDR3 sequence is CSAEGGGGYF. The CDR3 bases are TGCAGTGCCGAAGGGGGCGGAGGGTATTTT.

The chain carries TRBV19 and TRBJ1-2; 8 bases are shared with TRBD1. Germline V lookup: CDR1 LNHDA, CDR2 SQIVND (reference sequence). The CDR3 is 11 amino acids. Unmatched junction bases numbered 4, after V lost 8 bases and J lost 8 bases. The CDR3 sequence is CASGTGRGYTF. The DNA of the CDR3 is TGTGCCAGTGGGACAGGCCGGGGCTACACCTTC.